Given below is one TCR beta chain in context. V lost 2 bases to trimming and J lost 0 bases, with 10 bases between them. The CDR3 runs 15 residues. Germline CDR1 and CDR2: KGHSH and LQKENI. The sample originates from a study of T cells in Graves' hyperthyroidism and ophthalmopathy. Researchers took RNA transcripts and amplified the TCR beta CDR3 regions from them. HTBI primers were used for first-round RT-PCR of the TCR CDR3. TCRdb re-analysed the multiplex PCR reads in MiXCR, keeping a single row per CDR3 protein. Among 370,000 or so distinct CDR3 sequences listed, around 25% were seen once. Source material: blood. The TCR sequence derives from a man aged 45-65 years with Graves' hyperthyroidism. V is TRBV18 and J is TRBJ1-2; D is possibly TRBD1 (5 bases). CDR3 region: CASSPGGNANYGYTF. The CDR3 coding sequence is TGTGCCAGCTCACCAGGGGGGAACGCTAACTATGGCTACACCTTC.